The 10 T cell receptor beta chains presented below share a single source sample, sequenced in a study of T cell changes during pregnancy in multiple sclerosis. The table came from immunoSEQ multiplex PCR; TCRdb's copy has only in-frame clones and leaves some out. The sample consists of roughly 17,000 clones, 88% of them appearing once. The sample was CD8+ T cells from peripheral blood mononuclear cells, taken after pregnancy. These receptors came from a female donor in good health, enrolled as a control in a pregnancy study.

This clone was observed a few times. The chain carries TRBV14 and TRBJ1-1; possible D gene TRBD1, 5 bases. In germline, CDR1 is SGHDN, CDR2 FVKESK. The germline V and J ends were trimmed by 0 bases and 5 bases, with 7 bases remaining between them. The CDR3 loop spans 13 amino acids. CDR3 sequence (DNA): TGTGCCAGCAGCCAAGATCCAGGGACTGAAGCTTTCTTT. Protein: CASSQDPGTEAFF.

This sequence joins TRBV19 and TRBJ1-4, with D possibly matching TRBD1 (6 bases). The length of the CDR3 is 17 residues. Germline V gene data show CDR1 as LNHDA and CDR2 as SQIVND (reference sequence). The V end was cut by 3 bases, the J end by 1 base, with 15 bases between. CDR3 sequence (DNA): TGTGCCAGTAGTATGAATTTCGGGGGGCGAACTAATGAAAAACTGTTTTTT. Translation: CASSMNFGGRTNEKLFF.

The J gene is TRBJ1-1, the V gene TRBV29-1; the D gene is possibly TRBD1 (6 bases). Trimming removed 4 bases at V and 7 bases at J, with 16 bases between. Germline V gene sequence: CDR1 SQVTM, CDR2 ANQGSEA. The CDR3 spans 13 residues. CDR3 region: CSVVRQDGGEAFF. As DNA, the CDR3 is TGCAGCGTTGTAAGACAGGATGGCGGTGAAGCTTTCTTT.

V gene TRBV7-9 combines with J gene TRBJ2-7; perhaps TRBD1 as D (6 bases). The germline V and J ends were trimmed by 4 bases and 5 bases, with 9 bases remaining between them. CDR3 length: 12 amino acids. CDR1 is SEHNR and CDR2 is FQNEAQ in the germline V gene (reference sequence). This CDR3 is CASSYTGNEQYF. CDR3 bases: TGTGCCAGCAGCTATACAGGGAACGAGCAGTACTTC.

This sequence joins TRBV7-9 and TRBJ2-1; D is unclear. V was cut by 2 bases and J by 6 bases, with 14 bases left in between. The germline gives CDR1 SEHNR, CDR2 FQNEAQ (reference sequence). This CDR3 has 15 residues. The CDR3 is CASSLSETASNEQFF. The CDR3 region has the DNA TGTGCCAGCAGCTTAAGCGAAACTGCTAGCAATGAGCAGTTCTTC.

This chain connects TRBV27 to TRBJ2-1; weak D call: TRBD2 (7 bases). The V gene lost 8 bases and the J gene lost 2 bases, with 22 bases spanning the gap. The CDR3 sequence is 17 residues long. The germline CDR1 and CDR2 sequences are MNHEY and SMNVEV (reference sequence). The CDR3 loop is CASSPRGADLTYNEQFF. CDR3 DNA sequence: TGTGCCAGCTCACCACGGGGGGCGGACCTAACCTACAATGAGCAGTTCTTC.

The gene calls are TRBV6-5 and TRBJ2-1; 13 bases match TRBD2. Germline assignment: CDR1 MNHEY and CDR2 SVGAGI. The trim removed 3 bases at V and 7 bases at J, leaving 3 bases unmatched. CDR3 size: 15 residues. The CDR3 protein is CASSYRLAGGNEQFF. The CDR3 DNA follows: TGTGCCAGCAGTTATCGACTAGCGGGGGGTAATGAGCAGTTCTTC.

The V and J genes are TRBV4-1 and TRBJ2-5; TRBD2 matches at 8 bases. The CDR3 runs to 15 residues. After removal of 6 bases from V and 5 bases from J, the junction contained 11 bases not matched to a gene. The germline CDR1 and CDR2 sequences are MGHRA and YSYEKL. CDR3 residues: CASRLSSGDRETQYF. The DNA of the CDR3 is TGCGCCAGCAGGCTAAGTAGCGGGGATAGGGAGACCCAGTACTTC.

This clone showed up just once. CDR3 DNA: TGTGCCAGCACCTTTCGTAGCGGGAGGGCCGGGGATGAGCAGTTCTTC. It is translated as CASTFRSGRAGDEQFF. The genes are TRBV7-9 and TRBJ2-1, with 11 bases that match TRBD2. The CDR3 sequence is 16 residues long. CDR1 is SEHNR and CDR2 is FQNEAQ in the germline V gene (reference sequence). The J segment lost 8 bases and the V segment lost 7 bases, leaving 13 bases of the junction unmatched.

The CDR3 spells CASSLTGDTYEQYF. The DNA for the CDR3 is TGTGCCAGCAGCCTGACAGGGGATACCTACGAGCAGTACTTC. The chain employs TRBV7-9 and TRBJ2-7; 8 positions agree with TRBD1. V lost 5 bases and J lost 2; bases outside the gene matches: 5. Germline CDR1 is SEHNR and CDR2 is FQNEAQ (reference sequence). The CDR3 spans 14 residues.